The rows below give T cell receptor beta chains drawn from one sample of a study of T-cell reconstitution after alpha-beta-depleted transplantation in children. MiXCR, run by TCRdb on the PCR reads, gives a single entry per CDR3 protein. This sample has roughly 610,000 distinct CDR3 sequences, with 10% to 13% found just once. The sequencing here drew on PBMCs from the stem cell graft donor, taken from the stem cell graft. The receptors derive from a human donor who donated a stem cell graft to a child with acute myeloid leukemia. Each CDR3 is given with its conserved first and last residue.

v_gene	j_gene	CDR3aa
TRBV5-1	TRBJ2-7	CASSPGKQGSEQYF
TRBV25-1	TRBJ2-1	CASSELAGDHNEQFF
TRBV5-5	TRBJ1-2	CASSSGNYGYTF
TRBV11-3	TRBJ2-2	CASSPGITGELFF
TRBV5-5	TRBJ2-3	CASSLVPGASTDTQYF
TRBV4-3	TRBJ2-1	CASSQDVAGGYNEQFF
TRBV4-3	TRBJ1-2	CASSQNGGARGYTF
TRBV7-9	TRBJ2-7	CASSPDRGVLGQYF
TRBV6-2/TRBV6-3	TRBJ2-1	CASSRTSYNEQFF
TRBV6-1	TRBJ2-2	CASSSGMNTGELFF
TRBV7-2	TRBJ2-1	CASSSGAFLYNEQFF
TRBV9	TRBJ2-5	CASTGASGTQETQYF
TRBV7-3	TRBJ2-2	CASSSQQGTGELFF
TRBV9	TRBJ2-7	CASSKGRLSSYEQYF
TRBV11-2	TRBJ2-1	CASSSLAGEGEQFF
TRBV20-1	TRBJ2-1	CSARRPRQGPYNEQFF
TRBV6-2/TRBV6-3	TRBJ2-5	CASTYSGQGMTQYF
TRBV3-1	TRBJ2-3	CASSQTSGAGVYF
TRBV29-1	TRBJ2-1	CSVEGQREGYEQFF
TRBV24-1	TRBJ2-2	CATSDDRGVFF
TRBV27	TRBJ2-3	CASSLATSYPQYF
TRBV20-1	TRBJ2-1	CSASFAETYNEQFF
TRBV2	TRBJ1-2	CASSETTWGYTF